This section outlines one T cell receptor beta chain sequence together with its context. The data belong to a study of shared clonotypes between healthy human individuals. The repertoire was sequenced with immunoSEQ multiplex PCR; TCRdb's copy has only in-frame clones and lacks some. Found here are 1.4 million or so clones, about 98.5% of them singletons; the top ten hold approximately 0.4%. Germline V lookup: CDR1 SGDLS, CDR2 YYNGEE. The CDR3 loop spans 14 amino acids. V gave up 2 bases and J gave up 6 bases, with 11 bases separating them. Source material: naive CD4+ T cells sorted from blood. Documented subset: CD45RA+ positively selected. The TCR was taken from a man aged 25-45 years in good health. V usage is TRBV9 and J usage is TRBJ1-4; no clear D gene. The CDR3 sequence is CASSVMGMDEKLFF. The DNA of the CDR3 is TGTGCCAGCAGCGTGATGGGAATGGATGAAAAACTGTTTTTT.